Shown below are 18 T cell receptor beta chains from a single sample sequenced in a study of blood T cell repertoires in COVID-19. Assay: immunoSEQ multiplex PCR; the TCRdb copy retains only in-frame clones and omits some. The sample yields approximately 140,000 clones, 80% to 90% seen once. The sample comprised peripheral blood. The receptors here all came from a human donor in a cohort sampled during active COVID-19.

The rearrangement links TRBV6-2 or TRBV6-3 to TRBJ2-7; the match to TRBD2 covers 14 bases. V trimming: 5 bases; J trimming: 1 base; junction bases outside the gene matches: 1. Germline lookup yields CDR1 MNHEY and CDR2 SVGEGT. The length of the CDR3 is 15 residues. The CDR3 is CASSRTSGGSYEQYF. CDR3 nucleotides: TGTGCCAGCAGTCGGACTAGCGGGGGGTCCTACGAGCAGTACTTC.

The rearrangement links TRBV7-2 to TRBJ2-4; 7 bases agree with TRBD2. Germline CDR1 reads SGHTA; CDR2 reads FQGNSA. V lost 4 bases, J lost 10 bases, and 13 bases stayed unmatched. CDR3 size: 15 residues. DNA for the CDR3: TGTGCCAGCAGCTCTATTCCCGGGACTACCAGTATTCAGTACTTC. Its protein is CASSSIPGTTSIQYF.

The rearrangement links TRBV12-3 or TRBV12-4 to TRBJ1-3; D remains unclear. The V end lost 4 bases, the J end lost 4 bases, and 8 bases lay between the germline ends. The CDR3 extends over 13 amino acids. The CDR3 DNA reads TGTGCCAGCAGTTCCAAACAGGGAAACACCATATATTTT. Translated, it gives CASSSKQGNTIYF.

CDR3 loop: CATSRGQWRYGYTF. The CDR3 DNA sequence: TGTGCCACCAGCAGAGGACAGTGGCGCTATGGCTACACCTTC. The J gene is TRBJ1-2, the V gene TRBV15; the D gene is possibly TRBD1 (5 bases). The CDR3 sequence is 14 residues long. Trimming removed 1 base at V and 4 bases at J, with 10 bases between. Germline-derived CDR1 and CDR2 are LNHNV and YYDKDF (reference sequence).

V is TRBV6-6 and J is TRBJ1-5, with 7 positions matching TRBD1. CDR3 length equals 18 residues. Germline V gene sequence: CDR1 MNHNY, CDR2 SVGAGI (reference sequence). J was trimmed by 6 bases and V by 6 bases; bases with no gene match: 20. The CDR3 DNA follows: TGTGCCAGCAGCCGAACCGCTCCCGACAGGGCAACGGTTCAGCCCCAGCATTTT. This gives the protein CASSRTAPDRATVQPQHF.

This chain connects TRBV7-8 to TRBJ1-2; tentative D call: TRBD1 (5 bases). This CDR3 contains 16 residues. The V gene's germline CDR1 is SGHVS and CDR2 FQNEAQ. V was shortened by 3 bases and J by 0 bases, with 14 bases between the two germline ends. This CDR3 is CASSFSRGVANYGYTF. DNA of the CDR3: TGTGCCAGCAGCTTTAGCCGGGGGGTAGCTAACTATGGCTACACCTTC.

This chain uses TRBV7-9 with TRBJ1-2, with 8 bases that match TRBD1. The CDR3 length is 14 residues. V lost 1 base and J lost 8; bases outside the gene matches: 6. Germline CDR1 reads SEHNR; CDR2 reads FQNEAQ (reference sequence). The CDR3 reads CASSLDQGAQGYTF. The CDR3 nucleotides read TGTGCCAGCAGCTTAGACCAGGGGGCGCAGGGCTACACCTTC.

The V and J genes are TRBV20-1 and TRBJ1-1; 11 bases are shared with TRBD1. Germline CDR1 reads DFQATT; CDR2 reads SNEGSKA (reference sequence). With V trimmed by 3 bases and J by 3 bases, 9 bases remained unmatched. This CDR3 has 16 amino acids. CDR3 protein: CSASPLPGQGDTEAFF. The CDR3 DNA is TGCAGTGCTAGTCCCTTGCCGGGACAGGGGGACACTGAAGCTTTCTTT.

This clone appeared once. The J gene is TRBJ1-4, the V gene TRBV15; D perhaps matches TRBD1 (5 bases). Trimming removed 4 bases from V and 2 bases from J, with 11 bases in between. From germline, CDR1 is LNHNV and CDR2 YYDKDF (reference sequence). The CDR3 is 15 amino acids. The CDR3: CATSNGGKTNEKLFF. DNA for the CDR3: TGTGCCACCAGCAATGGGGGGAAGACTAATGAAAAACTGTTTTTT. The full variable domain, completed using reference TRBV15 and TRBJ1-4, is DAMVIQNPRYQVTQFGKPVTLSCSQTLNHNVMYWYQQKSSQAPKLLFHYYDKDFNNEADTPDNFQSRRPNTSFCFLDIRSPGLGDTAMYLCATSNGGKTNEKLFFGSGTQLSVL.

This chain connects TRBV7-8 to TRBJ1-6; D perhaps matches TRBD1 (5 bases). Germline assignment: CDR1 SGHVS and CDR2 FQNEAQ. The CDR3 is made up of 16 amino acids. V was pared by 2 bases and J by 1 base, with 9 bases between. CDR3 sequence reads: CASSLIGGSYNSPLHF. The CDR3, as DNA: TGTGCCAGCAGCTTAATTGGGGGGTCCTATAATTCACCCCTCCACTTT.

This clone was observed a few times. The chain carries TRBV25-1 and TRBJ1-1; a possible D gene is TRBD1 (5 bases). The CDR3 spans 12 residues. With 8 bases removed from V and 11 bases from J, the gap between germline ends came to 18 bases. The germline gives CDR1 MGHDK, CDR2 SYGVNS. CDR3 protein: CASRLQEQGAFF. CDR3 sequence (DNA): TGTGCCAGCCGATTACAGGAACAAGGGGCTTTCTTT.

The chain carries TRBV7-8 and TRBJ2-1, with 16 bases that match TRBD2. The germline V gene encodes CDR1 SGHVS and CDR2 FQNEAQ. This CDR3 spans 20 amino acids. Losses at the gene ends were 1 base for V and 1 base for J; bases not matched to a gene: 7. The CDR3 protein is CASSLGRGLAGGRSYNEQFF. The CDR3 bases are TGTGCCAGCAGCTTAGGGCGGGGACTAGCGGGGGGGCGGTCCTACAATGAGCAGTTCTTC. Full variable domain (remainder filled in from reference TRBV7-8 and TRBJ2-1): GAGVSQSPRYKVAKRGQDVALRCDPISGHVSLFWYQQALGQGPEFLTYFQNEAQLDKSGLPSDRFFAERPEGSVSTLKIQRTQQEDSAVYLCASSLGRGLAGGRSYNEQFFGPGTRLTVL.

This clone was detected only once. This rearrangement joins TRBV4-2 to TRBJ1-1; the D is unclear. This CDR3 region has 16 residues. V lost 0 bases and J lost 1, with 12 bases in between. The germline V gene has CDR1 LGHNA and CDR2 YNFKEQ. The CDR3 protein is CASSQDLAGGNTEAFF. In nucleotides, the CDR3 is TGTGCCAGCAGCCAAGATCTGGCAGGAGGGAACACTGAAGCTTTCTTT.

The chain links TRBV2 to TRBJ2-1, with D possibly TRBD1 on 6 matching bases. In germline, CDR1 is SNHLY, CDR2 FYNNEI. V dropped 10 bases and J dropped 1 base, with 17 bases sitting between them. This CDR3 is built from 15 residues. For the CDR3, the DNA is TGTGCCATCCCAGGGGCCGCAGCTTCCTACAATGAGCAGTTCTTC. It specifies CAIPGAAASYNEQFF. The whole variable domain, remainder taken from reference TRBV2 and TRBJ2-1, is EPEVTQTPSHQVTQMGQEVILRCVPISNHLYFYWYRQILGQKVEFLVSFYNNEISEKSEIFDDQFSVERPDGSNFTLKIRSTKLEDSAMYFCAIPGAAASYNEQFFGPGTRLTVL.

The chain is built from TRBV4-2 and TRBJ1-5; D possibly corresponds to TRBD1 (5 bases). The CDR3 runs 15 residues. Germline V lookup: CDR1 LGHNA, CDR2 YNFKEQ. V lost 2 bases, J lost 9 bases, and 17 bases lay in between. CDR3 nucleotides: TGTGCCAGCAGCCAATTCTTGGAGGGGAATGCGCCCCAGCATTTT. This gives the protein CASSQFLEGNAPQHF.

This clone was seen a single time. This sequence joins TRBV19 and TRBJ1-2, with D possibly matching TRBD1 (6 bases). This CDR3 spans 17 amino acids. V lost 5 bases and J lost 0, with 19 bases in between. Looked up from germline, CDR1 is LNHDA and CDR2 is SQIVND (reference sequence). This CDR3 reads CASSPRPGHQANYGYTF. CDR3 in DNA: TGTGCCAGTAGTCCCCGACCGGGACACCAAGCTAACTATGGCTACACCTTC. The full variable domain, in which reference TRBV19 and TRBJ1-2 provide the parts outside the CDR3, is DGGITQSPKYLFRKEGQNVTLSCEQNLNHDAMYWYRQDPGQGLRLIYYSQIVNDFQKGDIAEGYSVSREKKESFPLTVTSAQKNPTAFYLCASSPRPGHQANYGYTFGSGTRLTVV.

On this clone: The sample has other DNA sequences that encode this CDR3 too. The J gene is TRBJ2-7, the V gene TRBV5-1, with a possible D match to TRBD2 (6 bases). The V end was cut by 2 bases, the J end by 1 base, with 16 bases between. There are 16 residues in the CDR3. Germline CDR1 is SGHRS and CDR2 is YFSETQ. CDR3 residues: CASSLGAGGHSYEQYF. CDR3 nucleotides: TGCGCCAGCAGCTTAGGGGCAGGAGGGCATTCCTACGAGCAGTACTTC. Full variable domain (missing parts from reference TRBV5-1 and TRBJ2-7): KAGVTQTPRYLIKTRGQQVTLSCSPISGHRSVSWYQQTPGQGLQFLFEYFSETQRNKGNFPGRFSGRQFSNSRSEMNVSTLELGDSALYLCASSLGAGGHSYEQYFGPGTRLTVT.

The chain links TRBV3-1 (or the pseudogene TRBV3-2) to TRBJ1-2, with D possibly being TRBD1 (5 bases). The CDR3 is 12 amino acids. The V and J ends lost 4 bases and 8 bases respectively, with 11 bases between them. Germline CDR1 is LGHDT and CDR2 is YNNKEL (reference sequence). CDR3 bases: TGTGCCAGCAGCCCTCCGGGGGAAGGCTACACCTTC. It is translated as CASSPPGEGYTF.